Below, 2 T cell receptor beta chains from the same sample are listed, as sequenced in a study of shared clonotypes between healthy human individuals. Sequenced by immunoSEQ multiplex PCR; TCRdb stores in-frame clones only, minus some. In the table there are fewer than 650,000 clones, less than 80% of which are singletons. The source material was PBMCs. The receptor source for this set is a woman in her 40s in good health. Some clones in this sample may be carry-over from other donors' samples.

The CDR3 DNA reads TGTGCCTGGGCGGTGACAGAGAATGAAAAACTGTTTTTT. Amino acids: CAWAVTENEKLFF. This chain links TRBV30 with TRBJ1-4, with D perhaps TRBD1 (5 bases). Trimming took 5 bases from V and 5 from J, leaving 12 bases between them. The CDR3 sequence is 13 residues long. The germline CDR1 and CDR2 sequences are GTSNPN and SVGIG (reference sequence).

This sequence joins TRBV6-5 and TRBJ1-1, with TRBD1 identical over 8 bases. This CDR3 spans 13 amino acids. V lost 4 bases to trimming and J lost 4 bases; unmatched junction nucleotides: 2. Germline-derived CDR1 and CDR2 are MNHEY and SVGAGI. The CDR3 DNA reads as TGTGCCAGCAGTTCCACAGGGGGCACTGAAGCTTTCTTT. Translation: CASSSTGGTEAFF.